These T cell receptor beta chains were read from a single sample in a study of cytomegalovirus exposure and HLA in healthy donors. Libraries were prepared by immunoSEQ multiplex PCR; TCRdb keeps only in-frame clonotypes and omits some of them. The table shows roughly 110,000 clones, with around three quarters occurring only once. Source material: PBMCs. These receptors were taken from a boy under 18 in good health and CMV-seronegative. Each CDR3 is given with its conserved first and last residue. D genes are given only for firm matches. The size field is filled for only some rows; it gives once, few, many or a size class.

j_gene: TRBJ1-1; d_gene: .; abundance: .; v_gene: TRBV4-1; CDR3aa: CASSPQWRATEAFF; CDR3nt: TGCGCCAGCAGCCCCCAGTGGAGGGCCACTGAAGCTTTCTTT
j_gene: TRBJ1-1; d_gene: .; abundance: .; v_gene: TRBV5-4; CDR3aa: CASSPRVQQNTEAFF; CDR3nt: TGTGCCAGCAGCCCTCGGGTACAACAGAACACTGAAGCTTTCTTT
j_gene: TRBJ1-2; d_gene: .; abundance: .; v_gene: TRBV5-6; CDR3aa: CASSLGLTNYGYTF; CDR3nt: TGTGCCAGCAGCTTGGGGCTTACTAACTATGGCTACACCTTC
j_gene: TRBJ2-5; d_gene: TRBD2; abundance: .; v_gene: TRBV5-1; CDR3aa: CASSLGGSGGAEETQYF; CDR3nt: TGCGCCAGCAGCTTGGGAGGTAGCGGGGGCGCAGAAGAGACCCAGTACTTC
j_gene: TRBJ2-1; d_gene: TRBD1; abundance: .; v_gene: TRBV11-3; CDR3aa: CASSSQQGVCNEQFF; CDR3nt: TGTGCCAGCAGCTCCCAACAGGGGGTCTGCAATGAGCAGTTCTTC
j_gene: TRBJ1-2; d_gene: .; abundance: .; v_gene: TRBV6-5; CDR3aa: CASTRRGNSNYGYTF; CDR3nt: TGTGCCAGCACCCGGCGGGGAAATTCTAACTATGGCTACACCTTC
j_gene: TRBJ2-3; d_gene: .; abundance: .; v_gene: TRBV5-1; CDR3aa: CASSLFEGGQTDTQYF; CDR3nt: TGCGCCAGCAGCTTGTTTGAGGGGGGGCAGACAGATACGCAGTATTTT
j_gene: TRBJ1-1; d_gene: .; abundance: few; v_gene: TRBV7-3; CDR3aa: CASSLGRGNTEAFF; CDR3nt: TGTGCCAGCAGCTTGGGCAGGGGGAACACTGAAGCTTTCTTT
j_gene: TRBJ2-5; d_gene: TRBD1; abundance: .; v_gene: TRBV7-9; CDR3aa: CASSFGQGVETQYF; CDR3nt: TGTGCCAGCAGCTTTGGGCAGGGGGTGGAGACCCAGTACTTC
j_gene: TRBJ1-2; d_gene: .; abundance: .; v_gene: TRBV6-1; CDR3aa: CASSEGQVYGYTF; CDR3nt: TGTGCCAGCAGTGAAGGCCAGGTCTATGGCTACACCTTC
j_gene: TRBJ2-3; d_gene: .; abundance: .; v_gene: TRBV5-1; CDR3aa: CASSYYTDTQYF; CDR3nt: TGCGCCAGCAGCTATTACACAGATACGCAGTATTTT
j_gene: TRBJ2-5; d_gene: .; abundance: .; v_gene: TRBV2; CDR3aa: CASSNAAETQYF; CDR3nt: TGTGCCAGCAGTAACGCGGCCGAGACCCAGTACTTC
j_gene: TRBJ2-2; d_gene: TRBD1; abundance: .; v_gene: TRBV30; CDR3aa: CAWKGSGQGRTGELFF; CDR3nt: TGTGCCTGGAAGGGGTCGGGACAGGGGAGGACCGGGGAGCTGTTTTTT
j_gene: TRBJ1-2; d_gene: TRBD1; abundance: .; v_gene: TRBV7-9; CDR3aa: CASSPGQGNYGYTF; CDR3nt: TGTGCCAGCAGCCCGGGACAGGGGAACTATGGCTACACCTTC
j_gene: TRBJ2-7; d_gene: TRBD2; abundance: .; v_gene: TRBV11-2; CDR3aa: CASSEGLAGVQF; CDR3nt: TGTGCCAGCAGCGAAGGACTAGCGGGAGTACAGTTC
j_gene: TRBJ2-5; d_gene: .; abundance: once; v_gene: TRBV5-1; CDR3aa: CASSFYVGVETQYF; CDR3nt: TGCGCCAGCAGCTTTTATGTAGGAGTAGAGACCCAGTACTTC
j_gene: TRBJ2-1; d_gene: .; abundance: .; v_gene: TRBV14; CDR3aa: CASSLQGGSYNEQFF; CDR3nt: TGTGCCAGCAGCCTCCAGGGTGGTTCCTACAATGAGCAGTTCTTC
j_gene: TRBJ1-5; d_gene: TRBD1; abundance: .; v_gene: TRBV9; CDR3aa: CASSVGQGTQPQHF; CDR3nt: TGTGCCAGCAGCGTCGGACAGGGTACTCAGCCCCAGCATTTT
j_gene: TRBJ2-5; d_gene: .; abundance: .; v_gene: TRBV7-9; CDR3aa: CASSPTLAETQYF; CDR3nt: TGTGCCAGCAGCCCCACACTAGCAGAGACCCAGTACTTC
j_gene: TRBJ1-1; d_gene: TRBD1; abundance: .; v_gene: TRBV9; CDR3aa: CASSSRDSAFF; CDR3nt: TGTGCCAGCAGCAGCCGGGACAGCGCTTTCTTT
j_gene: TRBJ2-3; d_gene: TRBD1; abundance: .; v_gene: TRBV5-6; CDR3aa: CASSLAGQGTFSTDTQYF; CDR3nt: TGTGCCAGCAGCTTGGCAGGACAGGGTACTTTCAGCACAGATACGCAGTATTTT
j_gene: TRBJ2-5; d_gene: .; abundance: .; v_gene: TRBV28; CDR3aa: CASSLPPIAEAQYF; CDR3nt: TGTGCCAGCAGTTTGCCCCCCATAGCGGAAGCCCAGTACTTC
j_gene: TRBJ2-1; d_gene: .; abundance: .; v_gene: TRBV6-5; CDR3aa: CASGERGNEQFF; CDR3nt: TGTGCCAGTGGTGAGAGAGGGAATGAGCAGTTCTTC
j_gene: TRBJ1-5; d_gene: .; abundance: few; v_gene: TRBV7-9; CDR3aa: CASSSTPLRNQPQHF; CDR3nt: TGTGCCAGCAGCTCCACGCCGCTACGCAATCAGCCCCAGCATTTT
j_gene: TRBJ2-7; d_gene: TRBD2; abundance: few; v_gene: TRBV7-2; CDR3aa: CASTPYVGGSSYEQYF; CDR3nt: TGTGCCAGCACCCCGTATGTGGGAGGGTCCTCCTACGAGCAGTACTTC
j_gene: TRBJ2-2; d_gene: TRBD1; abundance: .; v_gene: TRBV6-1; CDR3aa: CASSEARTGTGELFF; CDR3nt: TGTGCCAGCAGTGAAGCGAGGACAGGGACCGGGGAGCTGTTTTTT
j_gene: TRBJ1-2; d_gene: TRBD1; abundance: few; v_gene: TRBV4-3; CDR3aa: CASSQEPLDRANYGYTF; CDR3nt: TGCGCCAGCAGCCAGGAACCTTTAGACAGGGCTAACTATGGCTACACCTTC
j_gene: TRBJ1-6; d_gene: .; abundance: .; v_gene: TRBV7-9; CDR3aa: CASSLSGPNSPLHF; CDR3nt: TGTGCCAGCAGCTTAAGCGGGCCTAATTCACCCCTCCACTTT
j_gene: TRBJ2-5; d_gene: TRBD1; abundance: .; v_gene: TRBV18; CDR3aa: CASSPRTGGLETQYF; CDR3nt: TGTGCCAGCTCACCACGGACAGGGGGCTTAGAGACCCAGTACTTC
j_gene: TRBJ2-1; d_gene: .; abundance: .; v_gene: TRBV30; CDR3aa: CAGELGNDQFF; CDR3nt: TGTGCCGGGGAGCTGGGGAATGACCAGTTCTTC
j_gene: TRBJ2-7; d_gene: .; abundance: .; v_gene: TRBV5-5; CDR3aa: CASSETYEQYF; CDR3nt: TGTGCCAGCAGCGAGACCTACGAGCAGTACTTC
j_gene: TRBJ1-1; d_gene: TRBD1; abundance: .; v_gene: TRBV30; CDR3aa: CAWILSPRDRRVMNTEAFF; CDR3nt: TGTGCCTGGATACTGAGTCCCCGGGACAGGAGGGTAATGAACACTGAAGCTTTCTTT
j_gene: TRBJ2-4; d_gene: TRBD1; abundance: once; v_gene: TRBV30; CDR3aa: CASRDRGDIQYF; CDR3nt: TGTGCCTCCCGGGACAGGGGAGACATTCAGTACTTC
j_gene: TRBJ2-3; d_gene: TRBD2; abundance: .; v_gene: TRBV29-1; CDR3aa: CSVSGLAGADTQYF; CDR3nt: TGCAGCGTATCCGGACTAGCGGGGGCAGATACGCAGTATTTT
j_gene: TRBJ2-5; d_gene: TRBD1; abundance: once; v_gene: TRBV30; CDR3aa: CAWAGTGKGETQYF; CDR3nt: TGTGCCTGGGCTGGGACAGGGAAGGGCGAGACCCAGTACTTC
j_gene: TRBJ1-1; d_gene: .; abundance: .; v_gene: TRBV6-5; CDR3aa: CASSSSHKQGNTEAFF; CDR3nt: TGTGCCAGCAGTTCCTCCCACAAACAGGGGAACACTGAAGCTTTCTTT
j_gene: TRBJ2-5; d_gene: TRBD2; abundance: .; v_gene: TRBV6-5; CDR3aa: CASSPASGSWEQYF; CDR3nt: TGTGCCAGCAGCCCTGCTAGCGGGAGTTGGGAGCAGTACTTC
j_gene: TRBJ1-2; d_gene: TRBD1; abundance: .; v_gene: TRBV30; CDR3aa: CARQGQAASSHGYTF; CDR3nt: TGTGCCCGTCAAGGACAGGCCGCATCTTCTCATGGCTACACCTTC
j_gene: TRBJ2-2; d_gene: .; abundance: .; v_gene: TRBV19; CDR3aa: CASSNPGNTGELFF; CDR3nt: TGTGCCAGTAGCAATCCAGGGAACACCGGGGAGCTGTTTTTT
j_gene: TRBJ2-7; d_gene: TRBD1; abundance: .; v_gene: TRBV15; CDR3aa: CATSLNRGYEQYF; CDR3nt: TGTGCCACCAGCCTAAACAGGGGCTACGAGCAGTACTTC
j_gene: TRBJ2-7; d_gene: TRBD1; abundance: .; v_gene: TRBV5-6; CDR3aa: CASSSGTGKGVEYEQYF; CDR3nt: TGTGCCAGCAGCTCAGGGACAGGGAAGGGAGTCGAGTACGAGCAGTACTTC
j_gene: TRBJ1-2; d_gene: TRBD1; abundance: .; v_gene: TRBV28; CDR3aa: CASTPWTGGYGDYGYTF; CDR3nt: TGTGCCAGCACCCCTTGGACAGGGGGCTACGGGGACTATGGCTACACCTTC
j_gene: TRBJ2-2; d_gene: TRBD1; abundance: .; v_gene: TRBV4-2; CDR3aa: CASSPPDGQGLRTGELFF; CDR3nt: TGTGCCAGCAGCCCCCCGGACGGACAGGGTTTGAGGACCGGGGAGCTGTTTTTT
j_gene: TRBJ1-5; d_gene: .; abundance: .; v_gene: TRBV28; CDR3aa: CAVGGSLGQPQHF; CDR3nt: TGTGCCGTGGGAGGCTCTCTGGGTCAGCCCCAGCATTTT